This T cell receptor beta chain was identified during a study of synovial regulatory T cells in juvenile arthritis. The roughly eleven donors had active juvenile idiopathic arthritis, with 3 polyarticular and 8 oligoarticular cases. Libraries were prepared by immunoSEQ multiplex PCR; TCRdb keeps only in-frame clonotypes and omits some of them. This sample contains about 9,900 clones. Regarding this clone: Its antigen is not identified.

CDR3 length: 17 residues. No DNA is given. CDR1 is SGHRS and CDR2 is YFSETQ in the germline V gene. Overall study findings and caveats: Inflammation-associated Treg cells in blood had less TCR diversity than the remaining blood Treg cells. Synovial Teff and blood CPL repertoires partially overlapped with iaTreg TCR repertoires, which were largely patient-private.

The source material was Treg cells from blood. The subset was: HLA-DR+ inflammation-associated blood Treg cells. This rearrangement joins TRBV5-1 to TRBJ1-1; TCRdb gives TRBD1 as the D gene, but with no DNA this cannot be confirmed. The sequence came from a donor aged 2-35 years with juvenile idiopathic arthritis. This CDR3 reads CASSFRGTGVSGTEAFF.